This T cell receptor beta chain was captured by sequencing in a study of breast tumors, draining lymph nodes, adjacent tissues (dated by TCRdb to 2016 to 2017). Regarding the study in general: TCR beta repertoires were compared across tumor, adjacent nontumor tissue and axillary lymph nodes obtained from breast cancer patients. The study was designed to assess the relationships and possible T-cell exchange between tumor, surrounding tissue and draining lymph node repertoires in human breast cancer.

From its cysteine to its phenylalanine, the CDR3 spans 13 amino acids. Only the CDR3 DNA is retained, 39 bases long and in frame from the first base. Cut back by 0 bases and 10 bases, the V and J ends lie 9 bases apart. For CDR1 and CDR2, the germline V gene lists KGHDR and SFDVKD. On this clonotype itself: No cognate antigen has been identified for it. Base qualities are not recorded, but no much larger clone differs from it by a single base.

The listed sequencing device is Illumina HiSeq 2000. TCR beta chain libraries were generated by multiplex PCR amplification. High-throughput sequencing was used to analyze the amplified TCR beta chain products. TCRdb redid the processing of the public reads, applying fastp at Q25 and MiXCR, and retained in-frame beta chains. Merged by CDR3 protein, the rows form single entries marked with the most common genes and DNA. This sample lists 20,000 to 25,000 distinct CDR3 sequences; about 50% were detected once. The top ten constitute 7.5% to 9% of the sample. Findings and caveats that apply to the study as a whole: The conclusion that tumor T cells originate in lymph nodes was framed as consistent with a hypothesis rather than directly demonstrated. Tumor T-cell repertoires showed less diversity than lymph node repertoires and more diversity than nontumor tissue repertoires, and tumor T-cell repertoires showed preferential V and J gene usage. The data were considered consistent with most tumor T cells being derived from the lymph node and subsequently expanding within tumor tissue. Tumor and nontumor tissue repertoires were found to be significantly more similar in luminal-like than in basal-like breast cancer.

The specimen sequenced was breast tumor tissue. This TCR was recovered from a female donor with breast cancer. Some clones in this sample may be carry-over from other donors' samples. The chain couples TRBV24-1 to TRBJ2-1; there is no confident call for the D gene. DNA sequence: TGTGCCACCAGTGATTTGCAGGCCCTCGAGCAGTTCTTC. The resulting protein is CATSDLQALEQFF.